This T cell receptor (beta chain) was recorded in a study of cytomegalovirus exposure and HLA in healthy donors. V shed 1 base and J shed 6 bases, with 9 bases lying between them. Per germline, CDR1 SEHNR and CDR2 FQNEAQ (reference sequence). This CDR3 is built from 13 residues. The protocol was immunoSEQ multiplex PCR, while the TCRdb copy is restricted to in-frame clones and leaves out a portion. The repertoire holds about 360,000 clones, with 75% to 90% as singletons. This clone was seen ten or more times. The same CDR3 is also encoded by other DNA sequences in this sample. The chain links TRBV7-9 to TRBJ1-2; D is perhaps TRBD1 (6 bases). The receptor comes from a woman aged 18-29 years in good health and CMV-seronegative. The sequenced material came from PBMCs. CDR3 in DNA: TGTGCCAGCAGCTTAGGGGCAGGGGATGGCTACACCTTC. It codes for CASSLGAGDGYTF.